A selection of T cell receptor beta chains follows, all from one sample in a study of T cells in Graves' hyperthyroidism and ophthalmopathy. TCRdb analysed the multiplex PCR reads with MiXCR anew, one entry per CDR3 protein. The sample lists 250,000 to 300,000 distinct CDR3 sequences, 14% to 15% occurring once. The sequenced material came from blood. Receptor source: a woman between 40 and 50 years old with Graves' hyperthyroidism that later progressed to Graves' ophthalmopathy. CDR3s include the opening cysteine and the closing phenylalanine or tryptophan. The D gene is left open where the match is weak. Size is omitted from some rows. Given values are once, few, many or a class for expanded clones.

J gene: TRBJ2-3
CDR3 length: 14
clone size: .
V gene: TRBV20-1
D gene: .
CDR3 protein: CSARSPDNTDTQYF
CDR3 DNA: TGCAGTGCTAGATCCCCTGACAACACAGATACGCAGTATTTT

J gene: TRBJ2-7
CDR3 length: 15
clone size: many
V gene: TRBV7-9
D gene: .
CDR3 protein: CASSQNPYSPDEQYF
CDR3 DNA: TGTGCCAGCAGCCAAAACCCCTACAGCCCCGACGAGCAGTACTTC

J gene: TRBJ2-1
CDR3 length: 15
clone size: many
V gene: TRBV6-1
D gene: TRBD2
CDR3 protein: CASSSGDSPYNEQFF
CDR3 DNA: TGTGCCAGCAGCAGCGGGGACTCGCCCTACAATGAGCAGTTCTTC

J gene: TRBJ2-1
CDR3 length: 12
clone size: many
V gene: TRBV19
D gene: .
CDR3 protein: CASSFGNNEQFF
CDR3 DNA: TGTGCCAGTAGCTTTGGTAACAATGAGCAGTTCTTC

J gene: TRBJ1-2
CDR3 length: 15
clone size: many
V gene: TRBV4-1
D gene: .
CDR3 protein: CASSQLGQPLSGYTF
CDR3 DNA: TGCGCCAGCAGCCAGCTAGGACAGCCTTTGAGTGGCTACACCTTC

J gene: TRBJ2-1
CDR3 length: 17
clone size: many
V gene: TRBV12-3/TRBV12-4
D gene: TRBD2
CDR3 protein: CASTVILAGASYNEQFF
CDR3 DNA: TGTGCCAGCACCGTAATACTAGCGGGAGCATCCTACAATGAGCAGTTCTTC

J gene: TRBJ2-1
CDR3 length: 17
clone size: many
V gene: TRBV6-1
D gene: TRBD2
CDR3 protein: CASSSHRTSGRGNEQFF
CDR3 DNA: TGTGCCAGCAGTTCCCATCGGACTAGCGGGAGGGGAAATGAGCAGTTCTTC

J gene: TRBJ1-1
CDR3 length: 12
clone size: many
V gene: TRBV24-1
D gene: .
CDR3 protein: CARDGTRSEAFF
CDR3 DNA: TGTGCCAGGGACGGCACAAGGTCTGAAGCTTTCTTT

J gene: TRBJ2-4
CDR3 length: 22
clone size: .
V gene: TRBV20-1
D gene: TRBD2
CDR3 protein: CSASYRQTLGRESPLAKNIQYF
CDR3 DNA: TGCAGTGCTAGTTATCGGCAAACCCTCGGGCGGGAGAGCCCTTTAGCCAAAAACATTCAGTACTTC

J gene: TRBJ2-7
CDR3 length: 14
clone size: .
V gene: TRBV19
D gene: TRBD1
CDR3 protein: CASRTPGTVHEQYF
CDR3 DNA: TGTGCCAGTAGAACGCCCGGGACAGTCCACGAGCAGTACTTC

J gene: TRBJ2-5
CDR3 length: 17
clone size: many
V gene: TRBV7-9
D gene: TRBD1
CDR3 protein: CASSPALVGTVQETQYF
CDR3 DNA: TGTGCCAGCAGCCCTGCTTTGGTAGGGACAGTACAAGAGACCCAGTACTTC

J gene: TRBJ2-3
CDR3 length: 16
clone size: many
V gene: TRBV13
D gene: TRBD2
CDR3 protein: CASSSGLADIEDTQYF
CDR3 DNA: TGTGCCAGCAGCTCGGGACTAGCGGATATTGAGGATACGCAGTATTTT

J gene: TRBJ1-1
CDR3 length: 14
clone size: few
V gene: TRBV5-1
D gene: .
CDR3 protein: CASSPTRIGTEAFF
CDR3 DNA: TGCGCCAGCAGCCCTACCAGGATTGGCACTGAAGCTTTCTTT

J gene: TRBJ2-5
CDR3 length: 19
clone size: many
V gene: TRBV6-1
D gene: TRBD2
CDR3 protein: CASNPRGVEGGSYRETQYF
CDR3 DNA: TGTGCCAGCAACCCCCGGGGAGTGGAGGGCGGGAGCTATCGAGAGACCCAGTACTTC

J gene: TRBJ2-1
CDR3 length: 16
clone size: .
V gene: TRBV9
D gene: TRBD2
CDR3 protein: CASSKWDYRNYNEQFF
CDR3 DNA: TGTGCCAGCAGCAAGTGGGACTACCGAAACTACAATGAGCAGTTCTTC

J gene: TRBJ2-2
CDR3 length: 14
clone size: .
V gene: TRBV12-3/TRBV12-4
D gene: .
CDR3 protein: CASSPFRATGELFF
CDR3 DNA: TGTGCCAGCAGCCCATTTCGGGCCACCGGGGAGCTGTTTTTT

J gene: TRBJ2-1
CDR3 length: 12
clone size: many
V gene: TRBV9
D gene: .
CDR3 protein: CASGGRSNEQFF
CDR3 DNA: TGTGCCAGCGGGGGACGATCCAATGAGCAGTTCTTC

J gene: TRBJ1-1
CDR3 length: 19
clone size: many
V gene: TRBV12-3/TRBV12-4
D gene: .
CDR3 protein: CASSHRSPNLNFMNTEAFF
CDR3 DNA: TGTGCCAGCAGTCATCGTAGCCCGAACCTAAATTTCATGAACACTGAAGCTTTCTTT